This TCR beta chain was sequenced during a study of blood T cell repertoires in COVID-19. The V and J ends lost 0 bases and 2 bases, in that order; junction bases with no gene match: 6. The CDR3 loop spans 16 amino acids. The germline V gene has CDR1 LGHNA and CDR2 YNFKEQ. The protocol was immunoSEQ multiplex PCR, while the TCRdb copy is restricted to in-frame clones and leaves out a portion. The table has over 85,000 clones, around 86% seen once. The gene calls are TRBV4-2 and TRBJ2-7; the match to TRBD2 covers 8 bases. This sequence originates from a woman of 80 years or more with acute or convalescent COVID-19. Sequences were obtained from peripheral blood. The CDR3 nucleotides read TGTGCCAGCAGCCAAGAAGCGGGAGCCCAGACCTACGAGCAGTACTTC. Protein: CASSQEAGAQTYEQYF.